This TCR beta chain was obtained from a study of glioma-infiltrating T cells. This clonotype was observed a few times. Using RNA template, CDR3s of TCR alpha and beta were amplified with iRepertoire arm-PCR. TCRdb redid the calling of the multiplex PCR reads with MiXCR, one entry per CDR3 protein. The table has over 70,000 distinct CDR3 sequences, about a quarter seen once. What was sequenced was glioma tissue, nonneoplastic brain tissue, or PBMCs (not recorded which). This TCR derives from a human donor with low-grade glioma or glioblastoma, undergoing nonglioma brain surgery, or in good health (not recorded which).

The CDR3 region has the DNA TGCAGCGCGGCCCGACTAGCGGGGAGCCCGAGCACAGATACGCAGTATTTT. Translated, it gives CSAARLAGSPSTDTQYF. The chain carries TRBV29-1 and TRBJ2-3; 11 bases are shared with TRBD2. V dropped 7 bases and J dropped 0; count of bases not matched to a gene: 12. The CDR3 has 17 residues. CDR1 and CDR2 (germline): SQVTM, ANQGSEA.